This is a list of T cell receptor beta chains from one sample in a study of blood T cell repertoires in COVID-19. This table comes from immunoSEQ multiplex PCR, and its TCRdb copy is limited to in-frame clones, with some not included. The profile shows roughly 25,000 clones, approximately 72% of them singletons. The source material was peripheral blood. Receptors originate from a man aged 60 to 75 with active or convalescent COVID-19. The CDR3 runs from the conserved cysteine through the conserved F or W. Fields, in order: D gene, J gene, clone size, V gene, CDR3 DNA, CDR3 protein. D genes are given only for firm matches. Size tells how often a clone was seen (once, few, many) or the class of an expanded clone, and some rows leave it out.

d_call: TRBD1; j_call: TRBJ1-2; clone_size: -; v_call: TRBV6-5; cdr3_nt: TGTGCCAGCAGGGGGACAGGGTTTAGTTATGGCTACACCTTC; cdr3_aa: CASRGTGFSYGYTF
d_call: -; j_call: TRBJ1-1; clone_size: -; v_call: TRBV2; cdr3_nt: TGTGCCAGCAGTGGGCGGGAGAAGACTGAAGCTTTCTTT; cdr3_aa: CASSGREKTEAFF
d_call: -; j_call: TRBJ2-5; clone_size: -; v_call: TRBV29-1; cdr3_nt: TGCAGCGGACAGGTATCAGAGACCCAGTACTTC; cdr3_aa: CSGQVSETQYF
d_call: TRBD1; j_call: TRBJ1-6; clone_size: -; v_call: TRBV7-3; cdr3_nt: TGTGCCAGCAGCTTAAACCCAGGGGGCTCTAATTCACCCCTCCACTTT; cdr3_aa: CASSLNPGGSNSPLHF
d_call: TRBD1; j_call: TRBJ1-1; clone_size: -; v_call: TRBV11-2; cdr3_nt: TGTGCCAGCAGTTCTGCAGGGGGCGTTTCTGAAGCTTTCTTT; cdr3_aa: CASSSAGGVSEAFF
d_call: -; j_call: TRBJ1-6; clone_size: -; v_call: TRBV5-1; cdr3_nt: TGCGCCAGCAGCAGCGGGGACGGAGGGAGCTCCTATAATTCACCCCTCCACTTT; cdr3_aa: CASSSGDGGSSYNSPLHF
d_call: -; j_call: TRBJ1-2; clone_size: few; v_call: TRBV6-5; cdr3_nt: TGTGCCAGCAGTTACTCGAGCACCGCCGGTGGCTACACCTTC; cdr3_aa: CASSYSSTAGGYTF
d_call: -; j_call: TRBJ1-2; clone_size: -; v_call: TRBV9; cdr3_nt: TGTGCCTGTAAGCTATCCTACGGGGGGGGGCGCTACACCTTC; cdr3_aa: CACKLSYGGGRYTF
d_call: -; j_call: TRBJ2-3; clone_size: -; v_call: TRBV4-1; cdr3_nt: TGCGCCAGCAATACCTCACCGGAGAGTAAGACAGATACGCAGTATTTT; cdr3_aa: CASNTSPESKTDTQYF
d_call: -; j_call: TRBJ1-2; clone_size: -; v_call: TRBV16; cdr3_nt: TGTGCCAGCAGCCAATCGGGCAGGGTCTATGGCTACACCTTC; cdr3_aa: CASSQSGRVYGYTF
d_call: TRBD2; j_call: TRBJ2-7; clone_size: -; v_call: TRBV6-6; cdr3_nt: TGTGCCAGCAGTCATACTAGCGGGGGCATTGCCTCCTACGAGCAGTACTTC; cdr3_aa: CASSHTSGGIASYEQYF
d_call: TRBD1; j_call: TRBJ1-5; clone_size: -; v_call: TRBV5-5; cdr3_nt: TGTGCCAGCAGCTTAACAGGGGGAGATAGCAATCAGCCCCAGCATTTT; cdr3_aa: CASSLTGGDSNQPQHF
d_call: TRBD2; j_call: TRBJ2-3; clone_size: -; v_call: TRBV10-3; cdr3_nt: TGTGCCATCAGCGGAGAGACTAGCGGGGGGGTTGGCACAGATACGCAGTATTTT; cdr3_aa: CAISGETSGGVGTDTQYF
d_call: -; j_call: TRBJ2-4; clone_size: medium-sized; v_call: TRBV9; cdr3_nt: TGTGCCAGCAGCACACGTCCCAAAACAGACAGGGCCAAAAACATTCAGTACTTC; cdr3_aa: CASSTRPKTDRAKNIQYF
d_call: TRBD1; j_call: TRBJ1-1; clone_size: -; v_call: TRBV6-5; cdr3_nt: TGTGCCAGCAGTAGCCGGGACAGGGGATCTGAAGCTTTCTTT; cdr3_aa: CASSSRDRGSEAFF
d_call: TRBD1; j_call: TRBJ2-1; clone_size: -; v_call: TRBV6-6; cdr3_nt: TGTGCCAGCAGCAAAGACAGGGCGGTAGGCTACAATGAGCAGTTCTTC; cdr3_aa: CASSKDRAVGYNEQFF
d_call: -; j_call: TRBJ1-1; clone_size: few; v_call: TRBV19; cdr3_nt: TGTGCCAGTAGTATCCAGGGGAAGGGTGTGAACACTGAAGCTTTCTTT; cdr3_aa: CASSIQGKGVNTEAFF
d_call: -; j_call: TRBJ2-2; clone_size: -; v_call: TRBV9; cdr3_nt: TGTGCCAGCAGCCCCAGACTGAACACCGGGGAGCTGTTTTTT; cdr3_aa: CASSPRLNTGELFF
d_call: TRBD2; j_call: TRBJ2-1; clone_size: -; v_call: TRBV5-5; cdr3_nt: TGTGCCAGCAGCCAGGGACTAGCGGGAGCGTATACGGATGAGCAGTTCTTC; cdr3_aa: CASSQGLAGAYTDEQFF
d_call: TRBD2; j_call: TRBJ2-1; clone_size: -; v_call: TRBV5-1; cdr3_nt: TGCGCCAGCAGCATCGGAACTAGCGGACTCCCCTACAATGAGCAGTTCTTC; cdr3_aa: CASSIGTSGLPYNEQFF
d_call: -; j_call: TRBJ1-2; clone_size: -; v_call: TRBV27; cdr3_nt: TGTGCCAGCAGTTTAAACGGGGGCTATGGCTACACCTTC; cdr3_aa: CASSLNGGYGYTF
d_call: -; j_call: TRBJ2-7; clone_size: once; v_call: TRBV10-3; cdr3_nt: TGTGCCATCAGTGAGTCAAGGCTAGCAGGAGCAGAGCAGTACTTC; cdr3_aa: CAISESRLAGAEQYF
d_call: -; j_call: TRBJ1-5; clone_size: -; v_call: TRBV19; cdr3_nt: TGTGCCAGTAGTATGGCGGGCGGACGGACGCGACAGCCCCAGCATTTT; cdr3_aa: CASSMAGGRTRQPQHF